This TCR beta chain was sequenced during a study of spatial heterogeneity in lung cancer. TCRdb re-called the 5' RACE reads through MiXCR, storing one row per CDR3 protein. The table includes under 14,000 distinct CDR3 sequences, approximately 25% detected once. Time point specified: sample taken at primary tumor resection. Whole RNA, which was extracted from tumor, nontumor lung tissue or frozen PBMC, was sequenced without any cell sorting. On this clonotype itself: One end of the junction varies from germline; a read error may be responsible.

CDR3 length: 14 residues. This sequence originates from a female donor with early-stage non-small cell lung cancer. This rearrangement joins TRBV12-3 or TRBV12-4 to TRBJ2-7, with 12 bases matching TRBD2. This material consisted of PBMCs, taken at surgery. The CDR3: CASSLAGGMYEQYF. CDR3 nucleotide sequence: TGTGCCAGCAGTCTAGCGGGAGGGATGTACGAGCAGTACTTC.